A selection of T cell receptor beta chains follows, all from one sample in a study of naive and memory T cell subsets. TCRdb reanalysed the UMI-ligation and nested PCR reads using MiXCR and keeps one entry per CDR3 protein. The sample holds 40,000 or so distinct CDR3 sequences, approximately 11% seen once. Material: skin, obtained from a tuberculin skin test site. The receptors were sampled from an adult in good health. CDR3s include the opening cysteine and the closing phenylalanine or tryptophan.

V gene	J gene	CDR3 protein
TRBV2	TRBJ1-6	CASRRGMLDSPLHF
TRBV21-1	TRBJ1-1	CASSPRPRNTEAFF
TRBV7-2	TRBJ2-7	CASSLVPPPSREGEQYF
TRBV28	TRBJ2-7	CASHSHGRGRSYEQYF
TRBV5-6	TRBJ1-5	CASSRLAMLGNQPQHF
TRBV27	TRBJ1-5	CASSPPDGHNQPQHF
TRBV7-8	TRBJ2-7	CASSLAPTSSVYEQYF
TRBV28	TRBJ2-3	CASSLWSTGRADTQYF
TRBV6-5	TRBJ2-6	CASKVRSSGANVLTF
TRBV7-8	TRBJ1-5	CASSLVADPNQPQHF
TRBV28	TRBJ2-7	CASSLSPDEWGYEQYF
TRBV19	TRBJ2-7	CASSIGNEQYF
TRBV7-7	TRBJ1-3	CASSLAPPGATSGNTIYF
TRBV18	TRBJ1-3	CASSPGQAGSGNTIYF
TRBV6-5	TRBJ1-2	CASRSGTGVGHGYTF
TRBV20-1	TRBJ2-1	CSAPGTGYNEQFF
TRBV6-1	TRBJ2-1	CASRGGTSGHNEQFF
TRBV27	TRBJ2-7	CASSPGTGEYEQYF
TRBV28	TRBJ2-1	CASSSRQSAYNEQFF
TRBV6-6	TRBJ1-6	CASLRSATRNSPLHF
TRBV7-9	TRBJ2-3	CASSFTGGNTDTQYF
TRBV20-1	TRBJ2-1	CSAQLPIGQGPRNEQFF
TRBV5-1	TRBJ1-1	CASSLEGDGTEAFF
TRBV12-3/TRBV12-4	TRBJ2-7	CASSYGGTYEQYF
TRBV16	TRBJ1-2	CASSQSGGQGEGYTF
TRBV29-1	TRBJ2-3	CSVVSGTQCVLAQYF
TRBV24-1	TRBJ2-3	CATSEMGTDTQYF
TRBV20-1	TRBJ2-7	CSASIPRGGSYEQYF
TRBV12-3/TRBV12-4	TRBJ1-4	CASRDLGGTNEKLFF
TRBV14	TRBJ1-2	CASSQEVLTGSYGYTF
TRBV11-3	TRBJ2-7	CASSFSGKVYEQYF
TRBV28	TRBJ1-6	CASQTTGSLYNSPLHF
TRBV29-1	TRBJ2-7	CSVEAGGGGEQYF
TRBV20-1	TRBJ1-2	CSARRGVQANYGYTF
TRBV5-6	TRBJ1-4	CASSLDRRSNEKLFF
TRBV3-1	TRBJ1-1	CASSPASRNTEAFF
TRBV7-2	TRBJ2-1	CASSKYGGWNEQFF
TRBV6-5	TRBJ2-7	CASSYQTSGSYPKRYEQYF
TRBV20-1	TRBJ1-2	CSARDRPAHGYTF
TRBV10-3	TRBJ1-2	CAISESGQNFYGYTF
TRBV28	TRBJ1-1	CASSGQDRGRVGDTEAFF
TRBV5-1	TRBJ1-4	CASSETANEKLFF
TRBV12-5	TRBJ1-2	CASGRDRLYGYTF
TRBV5-1	TRBJ1-2	CASSLEGGFGYTF
TRBV12-3/TRBV12-4	TRBJ1-3	CASNLAPNTIYF
TRBV7-8	TRBJ2-2	CASSGDRATGELFF
TRBV29-1	TRBJ1-2	CSVEAAGYGYTF
TRBV28	TRBJ1-2	CATQLTAFYGYTF
TRBV19	TRBJ2-7	CASSSSRSTGTYEQYF
TRBV2	TRBJ1-5	CASTQREGERNQPQHF
TRBV6-1	TRBJ1-5	CASSQQGGGNQPQHF
TRBV11-1	TRBJ1-1	CASSLAGSKEAFF
TRBV27	TRBJ2-5	CASSKAGTALWETQYF
TRBV19	TRBJ2-7	CASRGTGRISYEQYF
TRBV6-5	TRBJ1-5	CASSWRDNQPQHF
TRBV29-1	TRBJ2-5	CSVGVSGGSQETQYF